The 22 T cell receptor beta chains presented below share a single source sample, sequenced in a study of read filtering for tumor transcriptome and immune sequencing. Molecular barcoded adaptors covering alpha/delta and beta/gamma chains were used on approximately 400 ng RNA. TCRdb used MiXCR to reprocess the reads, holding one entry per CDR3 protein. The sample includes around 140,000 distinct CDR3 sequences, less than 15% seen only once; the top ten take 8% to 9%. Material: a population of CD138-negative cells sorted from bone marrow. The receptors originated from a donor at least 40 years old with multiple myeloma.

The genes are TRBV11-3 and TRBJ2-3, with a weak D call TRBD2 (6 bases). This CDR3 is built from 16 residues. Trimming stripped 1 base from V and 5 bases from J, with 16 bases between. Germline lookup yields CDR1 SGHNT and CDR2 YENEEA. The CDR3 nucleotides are TGTGCCAGCAGCTTAGGTTCGGGAGTTGCTGGAGATACGCAGTATTTT. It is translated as CASSLGSGVAGDTQYF.

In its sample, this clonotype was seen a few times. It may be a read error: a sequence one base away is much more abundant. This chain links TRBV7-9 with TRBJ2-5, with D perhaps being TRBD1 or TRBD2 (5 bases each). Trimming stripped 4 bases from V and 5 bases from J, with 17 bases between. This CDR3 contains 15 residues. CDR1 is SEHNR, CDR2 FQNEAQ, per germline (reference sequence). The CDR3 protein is CASSSAQGVKETQYF. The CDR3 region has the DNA TGTGCCAGCAGCTCAGCCCAGGGAGTTAAGGAGACCCAGTACTTC.

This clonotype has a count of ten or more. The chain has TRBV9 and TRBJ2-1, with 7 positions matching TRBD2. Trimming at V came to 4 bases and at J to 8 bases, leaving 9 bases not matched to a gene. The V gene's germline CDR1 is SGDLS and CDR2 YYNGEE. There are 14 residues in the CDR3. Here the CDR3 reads CASSTPGLIHEQFF. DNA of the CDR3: TGTGCCAGCAGCACCCCGGGACTAATCCATGAGCAGTTCTTC.

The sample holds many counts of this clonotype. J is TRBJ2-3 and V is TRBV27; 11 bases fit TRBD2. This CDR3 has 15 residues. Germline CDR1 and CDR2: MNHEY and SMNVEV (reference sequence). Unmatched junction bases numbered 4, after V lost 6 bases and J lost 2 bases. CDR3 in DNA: TGTGCCAGCAGACCACTAGCGGGAGACACAGATACGCAGTATTTT. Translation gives CASRPLAGDTDTQYF.

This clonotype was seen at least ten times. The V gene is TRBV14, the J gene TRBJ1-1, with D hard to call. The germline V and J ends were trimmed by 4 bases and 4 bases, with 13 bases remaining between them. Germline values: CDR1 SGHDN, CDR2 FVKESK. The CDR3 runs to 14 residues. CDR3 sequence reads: CASSLEVFGTEAFF. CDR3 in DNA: TGTGCCAGCAGCCTTGAGGTTTTCGGCACTGAAGCTTTCTTT.

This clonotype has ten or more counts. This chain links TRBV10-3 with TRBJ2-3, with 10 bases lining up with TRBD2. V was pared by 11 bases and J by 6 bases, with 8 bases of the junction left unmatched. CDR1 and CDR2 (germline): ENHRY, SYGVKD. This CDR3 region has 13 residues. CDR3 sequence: CAAGAGGSDTQYF. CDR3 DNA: TGTGCCGCCGGAGCGGGGGGGAGTGATACGCAGTATTTT.

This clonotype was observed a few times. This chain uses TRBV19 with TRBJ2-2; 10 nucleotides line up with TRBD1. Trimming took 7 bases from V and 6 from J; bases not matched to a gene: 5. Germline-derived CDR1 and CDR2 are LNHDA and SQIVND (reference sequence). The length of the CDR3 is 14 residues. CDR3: CASTPGQGSGELFF. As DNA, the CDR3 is TGTGCCAGTACCCCGGGACAGGGGTCCGGGGAGCTGTTTTTT.

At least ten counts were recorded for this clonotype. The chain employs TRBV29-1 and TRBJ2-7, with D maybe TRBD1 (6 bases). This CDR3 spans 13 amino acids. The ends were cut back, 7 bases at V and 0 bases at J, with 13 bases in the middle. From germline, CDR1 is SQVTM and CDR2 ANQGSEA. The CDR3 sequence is CSGYLQGSYEQYF. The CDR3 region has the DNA TGCAGCGGCTACTTACAGGGCTCCTACGAGCAGTACTTC.

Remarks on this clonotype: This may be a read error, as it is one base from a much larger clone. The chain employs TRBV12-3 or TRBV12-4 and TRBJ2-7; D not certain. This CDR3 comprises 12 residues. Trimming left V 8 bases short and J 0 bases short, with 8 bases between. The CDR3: CASGSSSYEQYF. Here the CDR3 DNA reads TGTGCCAGCGGGTCCTCCTCCTACGAGCAGTACTTC.

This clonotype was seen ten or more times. CDR3 DNA: TGTGCCAGCAGAATAATGGGGGGACGGGAGGGCGATGAGCAGTTCTTC. This gives the protein CASRIMGGREGDEQFF. The chain recombines TRBV11-2 with TRBJ2-1; TRBD2 agrees at 8 bases. The junction had 15 bases not matched to a gene; V was cut back by 6 bases and J by 8 bases. Per germline, CDR1 SGHAT and CDR2 FQNNGV. The CDR3 covers 16 residues.

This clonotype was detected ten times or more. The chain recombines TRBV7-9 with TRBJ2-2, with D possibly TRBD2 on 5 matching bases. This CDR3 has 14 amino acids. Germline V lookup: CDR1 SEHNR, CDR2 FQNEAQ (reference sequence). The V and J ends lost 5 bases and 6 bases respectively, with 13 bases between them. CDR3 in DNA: TGTGCCAGCAGCCGCGGGCGCGCAGCCGGGGAGCTGTTTTTT. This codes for CASSRGRAAGELFF.

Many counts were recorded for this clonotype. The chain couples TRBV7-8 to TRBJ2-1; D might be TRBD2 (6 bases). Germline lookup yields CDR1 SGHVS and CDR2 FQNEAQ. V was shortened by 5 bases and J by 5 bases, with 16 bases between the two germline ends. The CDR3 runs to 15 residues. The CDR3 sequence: CASSLRRAGNNEQFF. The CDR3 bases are TGTGCCAGCAGCCTAAGGAGGGCAGGCAACAATGAGCAGTTCTTC.

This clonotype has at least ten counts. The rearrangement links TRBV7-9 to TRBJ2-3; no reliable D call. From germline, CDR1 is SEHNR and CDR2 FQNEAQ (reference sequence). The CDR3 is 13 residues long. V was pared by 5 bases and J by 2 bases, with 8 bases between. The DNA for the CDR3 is TGTGCCAGCAGCCCCAGGATCACAGATACGCAGTATTTT. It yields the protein CASSPRITDTQYF.

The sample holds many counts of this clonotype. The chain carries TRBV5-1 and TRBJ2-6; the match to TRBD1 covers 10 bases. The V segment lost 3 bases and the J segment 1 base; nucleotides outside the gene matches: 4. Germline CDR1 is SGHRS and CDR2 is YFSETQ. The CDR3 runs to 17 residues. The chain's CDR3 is CASSSTGGKSGANVLTF. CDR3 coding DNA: TGCGCCAGCAGCTCGACAGGGGGCAAATCTGGGGCCAACGTCCTGACTTTC.

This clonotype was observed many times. The CDR3 nucleotides are TGTGCCACCAGTGATTTTGCGGGAGCCACAGATACGCAGTATTTT. Encoded protein: CATSDFAGATDTQYF. J is TRBJ2-3 and V is TRBV24-1; 7 bases map to TRBD2. The CDR3 sequence is 15 residues long. V was pared by 1 base and J by 2 bases, with 2 bases of the junction left unmatched. Looked up from germline, CDR1 is KGHDR and CDR2 is SFDVKD.

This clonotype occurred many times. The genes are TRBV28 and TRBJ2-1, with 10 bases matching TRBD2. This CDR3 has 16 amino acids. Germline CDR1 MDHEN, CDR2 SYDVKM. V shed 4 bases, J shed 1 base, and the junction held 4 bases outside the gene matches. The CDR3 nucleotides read TGTGCCAGCAGTTCCCTGACTAGCGGGTCCTACAATGAGCAGTTCTTC. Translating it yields CASSSLTSGSYNEQFF.

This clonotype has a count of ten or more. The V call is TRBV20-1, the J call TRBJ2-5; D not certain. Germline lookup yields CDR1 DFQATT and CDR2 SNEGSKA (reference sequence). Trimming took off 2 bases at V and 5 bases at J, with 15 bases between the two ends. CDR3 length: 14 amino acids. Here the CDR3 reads CSARPSRLEETQYF. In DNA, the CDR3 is TGCAGTGCTAGACCCTCCAGGTTGGAGGAGACCCAGTACTTC.

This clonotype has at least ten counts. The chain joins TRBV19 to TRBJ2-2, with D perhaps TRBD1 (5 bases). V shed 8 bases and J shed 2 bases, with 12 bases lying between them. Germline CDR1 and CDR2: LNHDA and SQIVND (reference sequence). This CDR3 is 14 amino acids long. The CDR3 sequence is CASLSRGNTGELFF. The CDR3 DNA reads TGTGCCAGTCTTTCTAGGGGTAACACCGGGGAGCTGTTTTTT. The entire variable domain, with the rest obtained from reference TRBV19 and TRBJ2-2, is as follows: DGGITQSPKYLFRKEGQNVTLSCEQNLNHDAMYWYRQDPGQGLRLIYYSQIVNDFQKGDIAEGYSVSREKKESFPLTVTSAQKNPTAFYLCASLSRGNTGELFFGEGSRLTVL.

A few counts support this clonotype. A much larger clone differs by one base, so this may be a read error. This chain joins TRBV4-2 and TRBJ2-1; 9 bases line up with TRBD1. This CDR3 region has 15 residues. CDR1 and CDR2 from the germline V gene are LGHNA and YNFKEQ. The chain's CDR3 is CASSVAGTGTNVQFF. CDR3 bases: TGTGCCAGCAGCGTAGCCGGGACAGGGACCAATGTGCAGTTCTTC.

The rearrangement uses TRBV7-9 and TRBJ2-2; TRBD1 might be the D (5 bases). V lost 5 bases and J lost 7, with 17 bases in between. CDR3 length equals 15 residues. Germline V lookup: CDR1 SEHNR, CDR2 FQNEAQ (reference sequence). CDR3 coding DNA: TGTGCCAGCAGCCCCCCTGGGGCAACAGGCGGGGAGCTGTTTTTT. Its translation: CASSPPGATGGELFF.

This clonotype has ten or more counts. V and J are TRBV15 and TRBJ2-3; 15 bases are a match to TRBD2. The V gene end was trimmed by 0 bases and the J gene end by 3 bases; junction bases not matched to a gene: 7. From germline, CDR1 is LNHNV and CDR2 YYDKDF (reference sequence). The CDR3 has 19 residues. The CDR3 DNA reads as TGTGCCACCAGCAGAGAGGGACTAGCGGGAGGCCGACCGACAGATACGCAGTATTTT. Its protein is CATSREGLAGGRPTDTQYF.

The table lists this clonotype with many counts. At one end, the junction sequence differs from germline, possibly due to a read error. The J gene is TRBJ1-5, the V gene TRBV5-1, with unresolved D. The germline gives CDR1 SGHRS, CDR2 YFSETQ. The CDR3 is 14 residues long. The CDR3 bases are TGTGCCAGCAGCTTAGATTCCCTCAATCAGCCCCAGCATTTT. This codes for CASSLDSLNQPQHF.